The next 8 T cell receptor beta chains were all read from a single sample in a study of blood T cells in healthy people across ages. A J-beta primer mix and a sample-barcoded 5' primer were used in a second PCR of about 7 to 12 cycles. Using its own MiXCR run on the 5' RACE reads, TCRdb lists one record per CDR3 protein. The profile shows hundreds of thousands of distinct CDR3 sequences, about 61% of them singletons. Sequencing used blood. The origin of the receptors is a middle-aged man in good health.

The J gene is TRBJ1-5, the V gene TRBV5-6, with D hard to call. V gave up 1 base and J gave up 4 bases, with 12 bases separating them. The CDR3 runs to 15 residues. Germline CDR1 reads SGHDT; CDR2 reads YYEEEE. The CDR3 spells CASSLMWEDNQPQHF. The CDR3 nucleotides are TGTGCCAGCAGCTTGATGTGGGAGGATAATCAGCCCCAGCATTTT.

CDR3 coding DNA: TGTGCCAGCAGCTTAAGGGACAGTAAACAAGAGACCCAGTACTTC. Translated, it gives CASSLRDSKQETQYF. The chain has TRBV7-2 and TRBJ2-5; 7 positions agree with TRBD1. Per germline, CDR1 SGHTA and CDR2 FQGNSA. The ends lost 2 bases at V and 2 bases at J; junction bases unmatched: 5. CDR3 length: 15 residues.

The chain combines TRBV14 with TRBJ2-2; a possible D gene is TRBD2 (6 bases). The CDR3 totals 18 residues. V was shortened by 2 bases and J by 3 bases, with 19 bases between the two germline ends. Germline V gene sequence: CDR1 SGHDN, CDR2 FVKESK. CDR3 loop: CASSQRGTSRVYTGELFF. The CDR3 bases are TGTGCCAGCAGCCAAAGGGGAACTAGCCGGGTGTACACCGGGGAGCTGTTTTTT.

The chain uses TRBV3-1 and TRBJ2-7; D gene uncertain. The V gene lost 0 bases and the J gene lost 7 bases, with 10 bases spanning the gap. Germline V gene data show CDR1 as LGHDT and CDR2 as YNNKEL (reference sequence). The CDR3 loop spans 13 amino acids. DNA for the CDR3: TGTGCCAGCAGCCAAGATAGTGACCGGGAGCAGTACTTC. Translated, it gives CASSQDSDREQYF.

The chain has TRBV6-2 or TRBV6-3 and TRBJ2-1, with no clear D. This CDR3 is 15 amino acids long. Germline CDR1 is MNHEY and CDR2 is SVGEGT. V was cut by 6 bases and J by 8 bases, with 20 bases left in between. CDR3 amino acids: CASSPSGSDVDEQFF. In DNA form, the CDR3 reads TGTGCCAGCAGCCCCTCGGGTTCGGACGTCGATGAGCAGTTCTTC.

This clonotype has a handful of counts. CDR3 region: CASSFKRTGWHGYTF. The CDR3 coding sequence is TGTGCCAGCAGCTTCAAGCGGACAGGGTGGCATGGCTACACCTTC. The chain employs TRBV7-2 and TRBJ1-2; 8 nucleotides match TRBD1. The CDR3 runs to 15 residues. Trimming took 3 bases from V and 6 from J; bases not matched to a gene: 9. Germline CDR1 reads SGHTA; CDR2 reads FQGNSA.

The gene calls are TRBV7-2 and TRBJ2-7, with 8 bases aligning to TRBD1. The CDR3 totals 15 residues. V was pared by 1 base and J by 7 bases, with 9 bases of the junction left unmatched. Germline CDR1 reads SGHTA; CDR2 reads FQGNSA. The CDR3 nucleotides are TGTGCCAGCAGCTTAGTGACAGGGGTCACGGGTGAGCAGTACTTC. As protein: CASSLVTGVTGEQYF.

The chain links TRBV4-2 to TRBJ2-5; D is perhaps TRBD2 (6 bases). The V end was cut by 0 bases, the J end by 5 bases, with 13 bases between. The CDR3 is 15 amino acids. Looked up from germline, CDR1 is LGHNA and CDR2 is YNFKEQ. The CDR3 DNA reads as TGTGCCAGCAGCCAAGATTTCGGAGGGACGGAGACCCAGTACTTC. Residues: CASSQDFGGTETQYF.